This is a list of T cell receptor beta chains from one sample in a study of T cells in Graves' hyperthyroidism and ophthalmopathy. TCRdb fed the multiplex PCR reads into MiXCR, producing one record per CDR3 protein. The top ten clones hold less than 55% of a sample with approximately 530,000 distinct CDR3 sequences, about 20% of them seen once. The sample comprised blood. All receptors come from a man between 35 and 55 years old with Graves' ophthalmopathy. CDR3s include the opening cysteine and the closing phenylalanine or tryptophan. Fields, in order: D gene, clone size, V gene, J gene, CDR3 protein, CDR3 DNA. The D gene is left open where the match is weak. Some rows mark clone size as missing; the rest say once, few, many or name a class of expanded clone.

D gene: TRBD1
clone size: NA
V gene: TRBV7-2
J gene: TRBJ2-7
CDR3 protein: CASSLSQGATYEQYF
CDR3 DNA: TGTGCCAGCAGCTTATCGCAGGGGGCGACCTACGAGCAGTACTTC

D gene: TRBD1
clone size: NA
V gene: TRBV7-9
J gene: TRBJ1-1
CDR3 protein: CASSSGTGGIEAFF
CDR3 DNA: TGTGCCAGCAGCTCTGGGACAGGGGGCATTGAAGCTTTCTTT

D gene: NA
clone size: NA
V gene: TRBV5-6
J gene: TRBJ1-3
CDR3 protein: CASSPGRTSGNTIYF
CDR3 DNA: TGTGCCAGCAGCCCGGGCAGGACCTCTGGAAACACCATATATTTT

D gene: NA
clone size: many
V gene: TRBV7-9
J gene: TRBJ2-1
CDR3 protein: CASSLAQLGAAEQFF
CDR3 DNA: TGTGCCAGCAGCTTAGCGCAACTAGGGGCGGCCGAGCAGTTCTTC

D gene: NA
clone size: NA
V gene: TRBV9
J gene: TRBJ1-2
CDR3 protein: CASSVGTGNYGYTF
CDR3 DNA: TGTGCCAGCAGCGTAGGAACAGGGAACTATGGCTACACCTTC

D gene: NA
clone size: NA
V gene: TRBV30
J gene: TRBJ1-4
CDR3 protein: CAWGGAYSNEKLFF
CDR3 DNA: TGTGCCTGGGGGGGGGCCTACAGCAACGAAAAACTGTTTTTT

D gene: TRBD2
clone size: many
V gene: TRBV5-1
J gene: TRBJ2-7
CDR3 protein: CASSSGRTSYEQYF
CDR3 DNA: TGCGCCAGCAGTAGCGGGAGGACTTCCTACGAGCAGTACTTC

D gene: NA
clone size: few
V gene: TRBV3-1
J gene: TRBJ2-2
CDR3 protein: CASSQVSATGELFF
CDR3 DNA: TGTGCCAGCAGCCAAGTCTCAGCCACCGGGGAGCTGTTTTTT

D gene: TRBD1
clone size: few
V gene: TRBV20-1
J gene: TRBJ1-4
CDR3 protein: CSAEGQGVEKLFF
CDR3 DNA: TGCAGTGCCGAAGGACAGGGCGTTGAAAAACTGTTTTTT

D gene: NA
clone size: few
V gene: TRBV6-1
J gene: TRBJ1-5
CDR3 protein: CASSQGHLYSNQPQHF
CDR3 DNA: TGTGCCAGCAGTCAGGGACACCTTTATAGCAATCAGCCCCAGCATTTT

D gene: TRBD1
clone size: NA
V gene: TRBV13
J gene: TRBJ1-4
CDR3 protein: CASSLGGTDNEKLFF
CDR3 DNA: TGTGCCAGCAGCTTGGGTGGGACAGATAATGAAAAACTGTTTTTT

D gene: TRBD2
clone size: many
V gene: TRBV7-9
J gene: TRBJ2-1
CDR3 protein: CASSPYQRDFYEQFF
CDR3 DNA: TGTGCCAGCAGCCCGTACCAGCGGGATTTCTATGAGCAGTTCTTC

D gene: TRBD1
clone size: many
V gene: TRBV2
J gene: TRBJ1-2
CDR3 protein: CASRKRQGAGGYTF
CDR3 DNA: TGTGCCAGCAGGAAGAGACAGGGGGCGGGGGGCTACACCTTC

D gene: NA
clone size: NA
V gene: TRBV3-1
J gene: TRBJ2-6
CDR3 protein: CASSPGTGANVLTF
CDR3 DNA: TGTGCCAGCAGCCCAGGGACTGGGGCCAACGTCCTGACTTTC

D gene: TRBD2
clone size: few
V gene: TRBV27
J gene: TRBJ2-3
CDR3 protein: CASSPGLAGGTGTDTQYF
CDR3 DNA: TGTGCCAGCAGCCCGGGACTAGCGGGAGGGACGGGCACAGATACGCAGTATTTT

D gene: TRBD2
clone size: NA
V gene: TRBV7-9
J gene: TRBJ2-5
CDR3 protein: CASSLDWTSGSQWETQYF
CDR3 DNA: TGTGCCAGCAGCCTTGATTGGACTAGCGGGAGTCAGTGGGAGACCCAGTACTTC

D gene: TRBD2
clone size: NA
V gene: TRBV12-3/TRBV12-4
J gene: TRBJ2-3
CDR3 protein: CASSFGGGGFTDTQYF
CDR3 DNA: TGTGCCAGCAGTTTTGGCGGGGGGGGATTCACAGATACGCAGTATTTT

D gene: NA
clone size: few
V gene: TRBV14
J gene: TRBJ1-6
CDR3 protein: CASSQWDKNSPLHF
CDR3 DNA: TGTGCCAGCAGCCAGTGGGACAAAAATTCACCCCTCCACTTT

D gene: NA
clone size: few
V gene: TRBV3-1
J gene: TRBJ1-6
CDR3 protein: CASSQEGVASPLHF
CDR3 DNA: TGTGCCAGCAGCCAAGAGGGGGTCGCTTCACCCCTCCACTTT

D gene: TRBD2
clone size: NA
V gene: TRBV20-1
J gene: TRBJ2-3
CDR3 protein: CSAAHLSGGITDTQYF
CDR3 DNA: TGCAGTGCTGCCCACCTTAGCGGGGGAATCACAGATACGCAGTATTTT

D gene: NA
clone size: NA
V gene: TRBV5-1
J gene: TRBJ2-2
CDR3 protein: CASSLASASGTGELFF
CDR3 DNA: TGCGCCAGCAGCTTGGCGTCAGCCTCAGGCACCGGGGAGCTGTTTTTT

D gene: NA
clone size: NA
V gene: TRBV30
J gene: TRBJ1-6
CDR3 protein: CAWSVRELTVNSPLHF
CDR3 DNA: TGTGCCTGGAGTGTACGGGAGTTAACCGTCAATTCACCCCTCCACTTT

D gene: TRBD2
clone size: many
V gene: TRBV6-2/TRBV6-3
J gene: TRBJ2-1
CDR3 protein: CASSSLAGVNEQFF
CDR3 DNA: TGTGCCAGCAGTTCACTAGCGGGAGTCAATGAGCAGTTCTTC

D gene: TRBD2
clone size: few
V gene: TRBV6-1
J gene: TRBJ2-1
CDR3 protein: CASSAGLAGASEQFF
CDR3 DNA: TGTGCCAGCAGTGCGGGACTAGCGGGGGCGAGTGAGCAGTTCTTC

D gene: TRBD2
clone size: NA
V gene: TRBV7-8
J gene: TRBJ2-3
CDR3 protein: CASSSITAGGRADTQYF
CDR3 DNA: TGTGCCAGCAGTTCGATTACTGCGGGGGGCCGGGCAGATACGCAGTATTTT

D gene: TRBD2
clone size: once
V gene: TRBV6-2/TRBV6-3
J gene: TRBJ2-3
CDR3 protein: CATEGRADTQYF
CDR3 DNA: TGTGCCACCGAAGGGAGGGCAGATACGCAGTATTTT

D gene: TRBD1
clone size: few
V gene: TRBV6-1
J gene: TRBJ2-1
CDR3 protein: CASGRTGTINEQFF
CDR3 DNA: TGTGCCAGCGGACGGACAGGGACAATTAATGAGCAGTTCTTC

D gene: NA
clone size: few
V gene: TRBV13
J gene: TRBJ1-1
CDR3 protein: CASSLEGGVTEAFF
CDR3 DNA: TGTGCCAGCAGCTTAGAGGGAGGGGTCACTGAAGCTTTCTTT

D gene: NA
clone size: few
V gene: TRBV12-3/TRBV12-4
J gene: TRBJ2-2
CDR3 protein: CASSLGGALSGELFF
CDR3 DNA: TGTGCCAGCAGTTTAGGCGGAGCACTCTCCGGGGAGCTGTTTTTT

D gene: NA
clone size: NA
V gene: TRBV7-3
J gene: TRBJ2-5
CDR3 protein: CASSLAPRETQYF
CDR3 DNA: TGTGCCAGCAGCTTAGCCCCGCGGGAGACCCAGTACTTC